These T cell receptor beta chains were read from a single sample in a study of blood T cell repertoires in COVID-19. Clones were read by immunoSEQ multiplex PCR, and TCRdb kept only the in-frame ones, dropping some. This repertoire shows about 190,000 clones, roughly four fifths found once; its top ten account for approximately 15%. Sequences were obtained from peripheral blood. The receptors come from a man aged 45-60 years who had recovered from COVID-19. The CDR3 runs from the conserved cysteine through the conserved F or W. A D gene is named only where the DNA matches it firmly. Rows give clone size only sometimes, using once, few, many, or a class for an expanded clone.

v_call	clone_size	j_call	d_call	cdr3_aa	cdr3_nt
TRBV2	.	TRBJ2-2	TRBD2	CASSFWTSGNTGELFF	TGTGCCAGCAGTTTCTGGACTAGCGGGAACACCGGGGAGCTGTTTTTT
TRBV6-2/TRBV6-3	.	TRBJ2-3	TRBD2	CASSYGSSGRADRNTQYF	TGTGCCAGCAGTTACGGTTCTAGCGGGAGGGCCGATAGGAATACGCAGTATTTT
TRBV3-1/TRBV3-2	.	TRBJ2-5	TRBD2	CASSRGLAGVGETQYF	TGTGCCAGCAGCCGAGGACTAGCGGGAGTAGGAGAGACCCAGTACTTC
TRBV9	.	TRBJ2-1	.	CASSVDAATREQFF	TGTGCCAGCAGCGTAGACGCGGCAACTAGGGAGCAGTTCTTC
TRBV11-2	.	TRBJ2-5	TRBD1	CASSRGQADYQETQYF	TGTGCCAGCAGCCGCGGACAGGCGGACTACCAAGAGACCCAGTACTTC
TRBV2	.	TRBJ2-6	.	CASSGDSGANVLTF	TGTGCCAGCAGCGGGGACTCTGGGGCCAACGTCCTGACTTTC
TRBV27	.	TRBJ1-2	TRBD1	CASGIPTGVNYGYTF	TGTGCCAGCGGTATTCCGACAGGGGTAAACTATGGCTACACCTTC
TRBV27	.	TRBJ2-2	TRBD1	CASSWSRQGQNTGELFF	TGTGCCAGCAGTTGGAGTAGACAGGGACAAAACACCGGGGAGCTGTTTTTT
TRBV7-2	.	TRBJ2-1	.	CASSLNNREWDEQFF	TGTGCCAGCAGCTTAAACAACCGGGAGTGGGATGAGCAGTTCTTC
TRBV19	.	TRBJ2-2	.	CASYRVRTGELFF	TGTGCCAGTTACAGGGTCAGGACCGGGGAGCTGTTTTTT
TRBV7-2	.	TRBJ2-1	TRBD2	CASSLALAGAVYNEQFF	TGTGCCAGCAGCTTAGCGTTAGCGGGAGCAGTCTACAATGAGCAGTTCTTC
TRBV7-8	few	TRBJ1-2	TRBD1	CASSLKLGQHKNYGYTF	TGTGCCAGCAGCCTGAAGCTGGGACAGCACAAAAACTATGGCTACACCTTC
TRBV2	.	TRBJ2-7	TRBD2	CASTEGLAGDIHEQYF	TGTGCCAGCACCGAGGGACTAGCGGGAGATATCCACGAGCAGTACTTC
TRBV29-1	.	TRBJ2-7	TRBD2	CSVVRLAGVTYEQYF	TGCAGCGTAGTTAGACTAGCGGGAGTTACCTACGAGCAGTACTTC
TRBV5-6	.	TRBJ2-1	TRBD2	CANSFGLAGRNEQFF	TGTGCCAACAGCTTTGGGCTAGCGGGCCGTAATGAGCAGTTCTTC
TRBV4-3	many	TRBJ1-5	.	CASSQDLRQPQHF	TGCGCCAGCAGCCAAGACCTGCGTCAGCCCCAGCATTTT
TRBV4-1	.	TRBJ1-5	TRBD1	CASSQDGTGVQPQHF	TGCGCCAGCAGCCAAGATGGGACAGGGGTTCAGCCCCAGCATTTT